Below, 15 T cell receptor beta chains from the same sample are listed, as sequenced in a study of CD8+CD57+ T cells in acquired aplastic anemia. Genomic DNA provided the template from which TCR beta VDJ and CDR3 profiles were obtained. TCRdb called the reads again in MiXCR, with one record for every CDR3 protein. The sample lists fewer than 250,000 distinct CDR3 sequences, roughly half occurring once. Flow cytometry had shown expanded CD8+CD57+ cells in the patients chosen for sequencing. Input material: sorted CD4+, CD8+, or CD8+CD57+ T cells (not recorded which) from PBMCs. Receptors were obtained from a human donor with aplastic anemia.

This chain's CDR3 is CAIATGGTSDTQYF. The CDR3 bases are TGTGCCATTGCAACAGGGGGCACGTCAGATACGCAGTATTTT. J is TRBJ2-3 and V is TRBV10-3; 9 nucleotides line up with TRBD1. J was trimmed by 4 bases and V by 9 bases; bases with no gene match: 8. This CDR3 spans 14 amino acids. CDR1 is ENHRY, CDR2 SYGVKD, per germline.

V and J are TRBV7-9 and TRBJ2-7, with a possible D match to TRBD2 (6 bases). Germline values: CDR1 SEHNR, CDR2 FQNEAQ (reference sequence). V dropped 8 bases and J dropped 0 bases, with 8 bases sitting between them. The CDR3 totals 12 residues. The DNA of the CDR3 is TGTGCCAGCGGGGAGGACTCCTACGAGCAGTACTTC. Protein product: CASGEDSYEQYF.

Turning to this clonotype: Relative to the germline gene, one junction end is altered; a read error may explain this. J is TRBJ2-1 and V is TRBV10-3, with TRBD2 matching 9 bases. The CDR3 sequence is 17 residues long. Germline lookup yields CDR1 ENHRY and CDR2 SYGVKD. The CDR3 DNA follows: TGTGCCAGCAGTTACTCCGTAGCGGGAGATTATGGCAATGAGCAGTTCTTC. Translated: CASSYSVAGDYGNEQFF.

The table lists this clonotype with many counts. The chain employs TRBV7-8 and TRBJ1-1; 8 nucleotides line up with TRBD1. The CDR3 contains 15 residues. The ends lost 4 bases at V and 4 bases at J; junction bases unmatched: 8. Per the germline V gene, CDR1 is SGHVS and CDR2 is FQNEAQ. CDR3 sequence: CASSSRGQARTEAFF. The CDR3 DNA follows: TGTGCCAGCAGCTCCCGGGGACAGGCACGCACTGAAGCTTTCTTT.

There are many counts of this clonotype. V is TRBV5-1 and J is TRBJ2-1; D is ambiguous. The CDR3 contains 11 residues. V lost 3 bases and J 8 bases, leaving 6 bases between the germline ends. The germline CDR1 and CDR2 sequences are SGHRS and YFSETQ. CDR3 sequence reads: CASSSTYEQFF. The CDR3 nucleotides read TGCGCCAGCAGCTCGACATATGAGCAGTTCTTC.

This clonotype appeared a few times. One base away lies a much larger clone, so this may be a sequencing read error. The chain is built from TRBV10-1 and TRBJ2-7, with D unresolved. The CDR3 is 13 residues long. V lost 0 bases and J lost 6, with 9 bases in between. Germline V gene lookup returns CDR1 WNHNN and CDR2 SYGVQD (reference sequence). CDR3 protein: CASSESDGFEQYF. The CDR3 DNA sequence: TGCGCCAGCAGTGAGTCGGACGGCTTCGAGCAGTACTTC.

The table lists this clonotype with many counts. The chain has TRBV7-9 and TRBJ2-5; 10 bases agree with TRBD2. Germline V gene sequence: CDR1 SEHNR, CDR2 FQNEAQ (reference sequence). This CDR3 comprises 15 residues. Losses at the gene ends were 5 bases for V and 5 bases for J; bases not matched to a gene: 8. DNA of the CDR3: TGTGCCAGCAGCCCAGAGCGGGGGGGCCCCGAGACCCAGTACTTC. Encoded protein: CASSPERGGPETQYF.

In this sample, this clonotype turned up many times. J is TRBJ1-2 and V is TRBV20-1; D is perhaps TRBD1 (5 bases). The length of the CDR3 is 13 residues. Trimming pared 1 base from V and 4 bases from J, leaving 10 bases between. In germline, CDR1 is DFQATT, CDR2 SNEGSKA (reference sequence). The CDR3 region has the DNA TGCAGTGCTAGAGGGGGGTCGGGCTATGGCTACACCTTC. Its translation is CSARGGSGYGYTF.

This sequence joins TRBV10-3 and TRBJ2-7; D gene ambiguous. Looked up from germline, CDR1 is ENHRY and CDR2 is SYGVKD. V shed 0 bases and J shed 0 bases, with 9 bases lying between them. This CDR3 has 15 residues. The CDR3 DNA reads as TGTGCCATCAGTGAGTCAGTCGGTAGCTCCTACGAGCAGTACTTC. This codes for CAISESVGSSYEQYF.

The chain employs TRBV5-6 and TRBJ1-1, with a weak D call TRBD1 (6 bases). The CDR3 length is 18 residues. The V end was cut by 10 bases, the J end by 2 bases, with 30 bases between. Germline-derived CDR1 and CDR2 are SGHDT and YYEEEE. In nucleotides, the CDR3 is TGTGCCTGGAGTGTACGGGCCCAGGGGACGGAATTCAACACTGAAGCTTTCTTT. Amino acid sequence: CAWSVRAQGTEFNTEAFF.

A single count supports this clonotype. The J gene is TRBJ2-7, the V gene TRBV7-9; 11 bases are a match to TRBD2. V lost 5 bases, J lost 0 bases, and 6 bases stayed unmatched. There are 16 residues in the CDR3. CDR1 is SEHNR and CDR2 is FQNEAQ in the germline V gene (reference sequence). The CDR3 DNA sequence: TGTGCCAGCAGCCCCTTAGCGGGGGGGATCTCCTACGAGCAGTACTTC. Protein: CASSPLAGGISYEQYF.

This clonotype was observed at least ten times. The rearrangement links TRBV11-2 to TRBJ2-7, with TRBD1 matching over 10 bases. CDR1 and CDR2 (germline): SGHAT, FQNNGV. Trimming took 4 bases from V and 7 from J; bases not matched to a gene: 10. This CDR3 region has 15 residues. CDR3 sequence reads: CASSSGVGTGEEQYF. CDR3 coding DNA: TGTGCCAGCAGCTCGGGTGTTGGGACAGGGGAAGAGCAGTACTTC.

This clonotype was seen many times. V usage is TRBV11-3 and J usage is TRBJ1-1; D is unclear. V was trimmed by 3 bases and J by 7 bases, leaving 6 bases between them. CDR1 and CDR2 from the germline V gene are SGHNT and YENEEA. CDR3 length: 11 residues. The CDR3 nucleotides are TGTGCCAGCAGCTTGAACGGTGAAGCTTTCTTT. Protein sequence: CASSLNGEAFF. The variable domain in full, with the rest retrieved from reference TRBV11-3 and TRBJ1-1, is EAGVVQSPRYKIIEKKQPVAFWCNPISGHNTLYWYLQNLGQGPELLIRYENEEAVDDSQLPKDRFSAERLKGVDSTLKIQPAELGDSAVYLCASSLNGEAFFGQGTRLTVV.

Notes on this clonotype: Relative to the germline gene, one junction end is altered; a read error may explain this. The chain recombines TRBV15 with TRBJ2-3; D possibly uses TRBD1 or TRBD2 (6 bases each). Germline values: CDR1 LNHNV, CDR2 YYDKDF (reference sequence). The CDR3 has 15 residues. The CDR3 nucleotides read TGTGCCATCAGCATCAAGGGGGAGGGCACAGATACGCAGTATTTT. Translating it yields CAISIKGEGTDTQYF.

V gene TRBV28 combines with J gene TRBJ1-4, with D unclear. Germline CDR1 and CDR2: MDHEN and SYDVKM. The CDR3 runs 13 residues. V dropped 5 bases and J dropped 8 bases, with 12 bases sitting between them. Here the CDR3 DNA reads TGTGCCAGCAGTGAGAGGGTTGGCGAAAAACTGTTTTTT. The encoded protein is CASSERVGEKLFF.